This record looks at one T cell receptor beta chain sequence and its context. Its specificity is not known. Every immunoSEQ plate was one replicate of a subset's evenly spread DNA. Ten immunoSEQ deep assay plates served to sequence unsorted PBMC DNA. As handled by the study authors: ImmunoSEQ supplied junction-only sequences lacking quality scores, so filtering was different. Generated by immunoSEQ multiplex PCR, the TCRdb table keeps only in-frame clones and is missing some. V, J and clone size reflect that table, while D and trimming were determined from the DNA. The sample carries 400,000 to 500,000 clones, 79% recorded once. This entry is derived from a study of shared clonotypes between healthy human individuals. The study's findings and limits: Read depth was anticipated to influence clonotype sharing among donors.

Input material: PBMCs. This clonotype was sampled from a woman between 40 and 50 years old in good health. Some clones in this sample may be carry-over from other donors' samples.

The CDR3 DNA is TGTGCCAGCTCACCACCCACAGGGGCCGGGAACACTGAAGCTTTCTTT. Its protein is CASSPPTGAGNTEAFF. This chain connects TRBV18 to TRBJ1-1; 7 bases are a match to TRBD1. The junction had 5 bases not matched to a gene; V was cut back by 0 bases and J by 1 base. CDR1 KGHSH and CDR2 LQKENI come from the germline V gene. The CDR3 has 16 residues.